The sequence of this T cell receptor (beta chain) was determined in a study of T cell responses to AZD1222 COVID-19 vaccine. Of note for this clone: Its antigen remains unidentified.

V was cut by 6 bases and J by 5 bases, with 7 bases left in between. Germline V gene data show CDR1 as MNHEY and CDR2 as SVGAGI. The CDR3 is 11 amino acids. Some clones are missing from TCRdb's copy, which holds only in-frame ones; the method was immunoSEQ multiplex PCR. This table has 100,000 or so clones, around 94% appearing once. General study results and limits: Reports indicate that nearly half of spike-specific TCRs are directed at unmutated variant regions. Regions 160-218 and 743-854 held dominance among vaccine-associated CD4 TCRs, which spanned spike. Seropositive AZD1222 recipients at baseline numbered only 6 or 7.

The receptor's source is an adult in good health. The V call is TRBV6-5, the J call TRBJ1-1; D not resolved. The sample in question was peripheral blood, obtained on day 0 of AZD1222 vaccination. The DNA of the CDR3 is TGTGCCAGCAGAGGGCAAACTGAAGCTTTCTTT. Protein product: CASRGQTEAFF.